This T cell receptor (beta chain) was recorded in a study of T-cell memory formation after mild COVID-19. This clonotype was counted many times. TCRdb reprocessed the 5' RACE reads with MiXCR, giving one entry per CDR3 protein. The sample gives over 400,000 distinct CDR3 sequences, 20% to 30% of which show up once; around 13% is in the top ten. The germline V gene encodes CDR1 MNHNS and CDR2 SASEGT. V was cut by 4 bases and J by 0 bases, with 7 bases left in between. The CDR3 contains 14 residues. The genes are TRBV6-1 and TRBJ2-1; no reliable D call. The sample consisted of PBMCs or a T cell subset sorted from them (not recorded which). The source of this sequence is an adult woman who had mild COVID-19 (a few samples of this study predate the infection). Cell type and time point are not known. The CDR3 is CASSGLSSYNEQFF. CDR3 in DNA: TGTGCCAGCAGTGGACTGAGCTCCTACAATGAGCAGTTCTTC.